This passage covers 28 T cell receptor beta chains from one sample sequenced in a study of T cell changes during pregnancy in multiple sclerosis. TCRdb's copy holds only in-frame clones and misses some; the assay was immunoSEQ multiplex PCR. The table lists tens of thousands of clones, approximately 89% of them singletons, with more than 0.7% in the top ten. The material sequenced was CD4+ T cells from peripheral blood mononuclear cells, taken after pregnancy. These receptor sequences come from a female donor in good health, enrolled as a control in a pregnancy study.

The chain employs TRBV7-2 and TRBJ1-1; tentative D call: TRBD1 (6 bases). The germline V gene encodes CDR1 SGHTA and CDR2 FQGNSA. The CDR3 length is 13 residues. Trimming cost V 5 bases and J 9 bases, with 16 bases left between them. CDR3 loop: CASSRDNPGKAFF. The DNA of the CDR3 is TGTGCCAGCAGCAGGGACAACCCGGGGAAAGCTTTCTTT.

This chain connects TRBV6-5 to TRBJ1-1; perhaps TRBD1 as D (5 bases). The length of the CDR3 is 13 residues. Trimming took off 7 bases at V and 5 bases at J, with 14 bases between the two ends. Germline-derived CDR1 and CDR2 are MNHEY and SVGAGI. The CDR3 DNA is TGTGCCAGCACTAACAACCGGGGGACTGAAGCTTTCTTT. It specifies CASTNNRGTEAFF.

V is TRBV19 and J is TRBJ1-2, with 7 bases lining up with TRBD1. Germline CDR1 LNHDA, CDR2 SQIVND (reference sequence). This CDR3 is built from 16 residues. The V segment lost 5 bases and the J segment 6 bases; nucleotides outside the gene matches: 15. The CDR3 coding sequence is TGTGCCAGTAGTGCCCGCCGACAGGGAAGGGCCCATGGCTACACCTTC. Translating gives CASSARRQGRAHGYTF.

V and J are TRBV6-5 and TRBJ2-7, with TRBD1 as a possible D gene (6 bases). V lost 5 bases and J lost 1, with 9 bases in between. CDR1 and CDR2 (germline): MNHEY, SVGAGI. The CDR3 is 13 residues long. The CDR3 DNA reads TGTGCCAGCAGTCGGGACAAGTCCTACGAGCAGTACTTC. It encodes CASSRDKSYEQYF.

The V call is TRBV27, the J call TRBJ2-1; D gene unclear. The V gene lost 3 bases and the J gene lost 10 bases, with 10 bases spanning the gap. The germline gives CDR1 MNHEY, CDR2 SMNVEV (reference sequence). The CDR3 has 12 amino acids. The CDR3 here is CASSFLAQEQFF. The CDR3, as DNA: TGTGCCAGCAGTTTCTTGGCACAGGAGCAGTTCTTC.

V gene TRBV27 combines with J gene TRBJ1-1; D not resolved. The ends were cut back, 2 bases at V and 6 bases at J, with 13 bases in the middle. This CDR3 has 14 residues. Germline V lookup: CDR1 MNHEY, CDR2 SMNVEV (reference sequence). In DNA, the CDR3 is TGTGCCAGCAGTTTAGGGCACGTTTCTGCTGAAGCTTTCTTT. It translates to CASSLGHVSAEAFF.

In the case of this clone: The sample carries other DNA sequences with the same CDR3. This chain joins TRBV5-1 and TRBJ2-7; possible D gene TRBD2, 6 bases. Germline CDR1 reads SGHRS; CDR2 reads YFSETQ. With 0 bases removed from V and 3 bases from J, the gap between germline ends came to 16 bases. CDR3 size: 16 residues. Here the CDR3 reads CASSLAEGRPNYEQYF. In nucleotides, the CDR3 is TGCGCCAGCAGCTTGGCCGAGGGGAGGCCTAACTACGAGCAGTACTTC.

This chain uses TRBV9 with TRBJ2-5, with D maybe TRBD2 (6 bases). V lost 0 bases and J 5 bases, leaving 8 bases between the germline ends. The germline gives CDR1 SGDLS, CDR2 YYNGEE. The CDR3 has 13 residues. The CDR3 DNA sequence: TGTGCCAGCAGCGTAGCAGGGAGGGAGACCCAGTACTTC. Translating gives CASSVAGRETQYF.

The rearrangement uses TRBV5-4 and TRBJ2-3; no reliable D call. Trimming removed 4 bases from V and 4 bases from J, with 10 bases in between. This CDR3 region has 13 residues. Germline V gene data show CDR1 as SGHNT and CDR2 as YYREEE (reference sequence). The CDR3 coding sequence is TGTGCCAGCAGCCCCCCAGTGTCAGATACGCAGTATTTT. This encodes CASSPPVSDTQYF.

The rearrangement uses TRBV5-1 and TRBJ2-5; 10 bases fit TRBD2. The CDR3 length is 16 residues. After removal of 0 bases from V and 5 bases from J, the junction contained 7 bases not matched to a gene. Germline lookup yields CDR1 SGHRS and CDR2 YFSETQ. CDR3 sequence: CASSLEVSGGPETQYF. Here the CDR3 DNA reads TGCGCCAGCAGCTTGGAGGTTAGCGGGGGGCCTGAGACCCAGTACTTC.

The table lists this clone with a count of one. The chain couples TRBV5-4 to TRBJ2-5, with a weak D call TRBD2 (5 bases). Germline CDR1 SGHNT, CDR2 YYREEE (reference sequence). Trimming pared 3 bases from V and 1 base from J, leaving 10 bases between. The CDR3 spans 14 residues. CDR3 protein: CASSSPRGQETQYF. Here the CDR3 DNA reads TGTGCCAGCAGCTCACCCCGGGGCCAAGAGACCCAGTACTTC.

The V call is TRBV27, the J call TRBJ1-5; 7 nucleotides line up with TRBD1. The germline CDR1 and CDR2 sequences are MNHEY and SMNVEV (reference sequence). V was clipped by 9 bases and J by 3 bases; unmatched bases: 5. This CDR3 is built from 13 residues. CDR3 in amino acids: CASGGQINQPQHF. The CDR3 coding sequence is TGTGCCAGTGGGGGACAGATCAATCAGCCCCAGCATTTT.

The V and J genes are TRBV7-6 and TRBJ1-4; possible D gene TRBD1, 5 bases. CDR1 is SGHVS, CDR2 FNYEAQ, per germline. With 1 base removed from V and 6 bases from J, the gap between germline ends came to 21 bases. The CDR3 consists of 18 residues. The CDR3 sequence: CASSLGPFRSWGDEKLFF. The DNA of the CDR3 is TGTGCCAGCAGCTTAGGGCCGTTCAGGAGTTGGGGGGATGAAAAACTGTTTTTT.

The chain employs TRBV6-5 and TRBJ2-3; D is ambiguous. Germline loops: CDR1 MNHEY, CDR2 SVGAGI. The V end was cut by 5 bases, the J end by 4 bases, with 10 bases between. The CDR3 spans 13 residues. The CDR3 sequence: CASSKTEADTQYF. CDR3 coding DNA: TGTGCCAGCAGTAAGACTGAGGCAGATACGCAGTATTTT.

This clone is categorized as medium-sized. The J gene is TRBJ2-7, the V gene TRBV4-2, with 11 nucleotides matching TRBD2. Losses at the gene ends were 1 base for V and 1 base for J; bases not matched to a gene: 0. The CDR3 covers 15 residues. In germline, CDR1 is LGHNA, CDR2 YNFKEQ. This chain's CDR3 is CASSQGLAGSYEQYF. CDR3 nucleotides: TGTGCCAGCAGCCAAGGACTAGCGGGGTCCTACGAGCAGTACTTC.

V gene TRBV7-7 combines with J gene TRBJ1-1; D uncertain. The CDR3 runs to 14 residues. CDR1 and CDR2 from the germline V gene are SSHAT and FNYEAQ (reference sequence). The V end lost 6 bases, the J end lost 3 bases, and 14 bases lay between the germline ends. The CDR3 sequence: CASSPLGSHTEAFF. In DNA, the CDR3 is TGTGCCAGCAGTCCTCTGGGCTCGCACACTGAAGCTTTCTTT.

CDR3 region: CASSSPSYGLSDQPQHF. The CDR3 DNA sequence: TGTGCCAGCAGCTCCCCTTCCTACGGGTTATCGGATCAGCCCCAGCATTTT. The rearrangement uses TRBV7-2 and TRBJ1-5; unclear D gene. Germline-derived CDR1 and CDR2 are SGHTA and FQGNSA. There are 17 residues in the CDR3. Trimming took 4 bases from V and 5 from J, leaving 21 bases between them.

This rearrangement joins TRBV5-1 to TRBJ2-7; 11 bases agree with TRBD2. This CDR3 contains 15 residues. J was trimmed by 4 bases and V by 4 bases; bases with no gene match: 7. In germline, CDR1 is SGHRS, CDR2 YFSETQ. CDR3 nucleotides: TGCGCCAGCAGCGGTGAGGGACTAGCGGTATACGAGCAGTACTTC. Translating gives CASSGEGLAVYEQYF.

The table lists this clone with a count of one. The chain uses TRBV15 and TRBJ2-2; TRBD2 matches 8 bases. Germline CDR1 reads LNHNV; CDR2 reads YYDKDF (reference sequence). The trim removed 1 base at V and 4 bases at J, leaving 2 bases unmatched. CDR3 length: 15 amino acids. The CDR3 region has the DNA TGTGCCACCAGCAGAGTGGCGGGAGGCACCGGGGAGCTGTTTTTT. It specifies CATSRVAGGTGELFF.

Written as DNA, the CDR3 is TGCGCCAGCAGCTTTACTAGCGGACTCCACAATGAGCAGTTCTTC. Its translation: CASSFTSGLHNEQFF. The chain carries TRBV5-1 and TRBJ2-1; 8 positions agree with TRBD2. CDR1 SGHRS and CDR2 YFSETQ come from the germline V gene. The CDR3 contains 15 residues. The V gene end was trimmed by 2 bases and the J gene end by 5 bases; junction bases not matched to a gene: 6.

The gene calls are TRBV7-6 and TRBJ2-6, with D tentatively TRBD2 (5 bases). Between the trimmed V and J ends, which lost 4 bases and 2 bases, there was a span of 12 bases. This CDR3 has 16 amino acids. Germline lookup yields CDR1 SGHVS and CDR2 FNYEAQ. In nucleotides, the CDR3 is TGTGCCAGCAGCTCATCAGGACTCACTGGGGCCAACGTCCTGACTTTC. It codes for CASSSSGLTGANVLTF. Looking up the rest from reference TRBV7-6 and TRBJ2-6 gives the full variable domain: GAGVSQSPRYKVTKRGQDVALRCDPISGHVSLYWYRQALGQGPEFLTYFNYEAQQDKSGLPNDRFSAERPEGSISTLTIQRTEQRDSAMYRCASSSSGLTGANVLTFGAGSRLTVL.

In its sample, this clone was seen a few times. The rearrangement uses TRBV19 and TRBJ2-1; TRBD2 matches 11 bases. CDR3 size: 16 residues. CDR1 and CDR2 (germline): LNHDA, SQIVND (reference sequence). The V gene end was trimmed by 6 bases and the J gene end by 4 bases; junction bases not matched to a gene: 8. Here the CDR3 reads CASRPPGLAEYNEQFF. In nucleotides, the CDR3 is TGTGCCAGTAGACCCCCGGGACTAGCGGAGTACAATGAGCAGTTCTTC. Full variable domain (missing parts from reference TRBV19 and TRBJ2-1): DGGITQSPKYLFRKEGQNVTLSCEQNLNHDAMYWYRQDPGQGLRLIYYSQIVNDFQKGDIAEGYSVSREKKESFPLTVTSAQKNPTAFYLCASRPPGLAEYNEQFFGPGTRLTVL.

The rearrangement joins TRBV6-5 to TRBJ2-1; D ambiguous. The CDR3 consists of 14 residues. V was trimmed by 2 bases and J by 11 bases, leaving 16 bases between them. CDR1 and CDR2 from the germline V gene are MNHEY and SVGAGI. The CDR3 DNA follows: TGTGCCAGCAGTTACCTGGCACGGGTGGATCAGCAGTTCTTC. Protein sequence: CASSYLARVDQQFF.

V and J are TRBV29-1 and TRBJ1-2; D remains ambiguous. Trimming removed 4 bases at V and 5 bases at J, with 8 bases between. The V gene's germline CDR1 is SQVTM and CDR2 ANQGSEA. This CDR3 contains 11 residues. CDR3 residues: CSVVRTYGYTF. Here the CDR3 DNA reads TGCAGCGTTGTTCGGACTTATGGCTACACCTTC.

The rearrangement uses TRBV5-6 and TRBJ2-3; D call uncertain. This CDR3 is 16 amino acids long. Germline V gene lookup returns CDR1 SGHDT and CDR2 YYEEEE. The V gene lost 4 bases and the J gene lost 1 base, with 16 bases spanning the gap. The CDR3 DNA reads TGTGCCAGCAGCCCGGCAGGCAGGCTGGGCACAGATACGCAGTATTTT. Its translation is CASSPAGRLGTDTQYF.

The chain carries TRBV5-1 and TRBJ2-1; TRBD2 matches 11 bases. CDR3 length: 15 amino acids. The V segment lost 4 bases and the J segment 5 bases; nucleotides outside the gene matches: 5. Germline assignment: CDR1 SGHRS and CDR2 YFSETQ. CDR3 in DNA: TGCGCCAGCAGCAAGACTAGCGGGATCCACAATGAGCAGTTCTTC. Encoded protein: CASSKTSGIHNEQFF.

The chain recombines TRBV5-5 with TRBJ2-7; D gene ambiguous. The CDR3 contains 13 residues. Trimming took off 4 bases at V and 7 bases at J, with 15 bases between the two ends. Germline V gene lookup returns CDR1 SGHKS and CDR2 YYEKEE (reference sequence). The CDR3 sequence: CASSPAGPWEQYF. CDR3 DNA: TGTGCCAGCAGCCCGGCTGGGCCTTGGGAGCAGTACTTC.

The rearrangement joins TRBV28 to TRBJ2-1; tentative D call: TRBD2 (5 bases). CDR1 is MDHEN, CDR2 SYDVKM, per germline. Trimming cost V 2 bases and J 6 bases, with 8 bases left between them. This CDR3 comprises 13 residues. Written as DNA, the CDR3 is TGTGCCAGCAGTTTAGTGGGAGTCAATGAGCAGTTCTTC. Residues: CASSLVGVNEQFF. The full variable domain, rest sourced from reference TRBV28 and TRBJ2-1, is DVKVTQSSRYLVKRTGEKVFLECVQDMDHENMFWYRQDPGLGLRLIYFSYDVKMKEKGDIPEGYSVSREKKERFSLILESASTNQTSMYLCASSLVGVNEQFFGPGTRLTVL.